Following are 18 T cell receptor beta chains from one sample sequenced in a study. TCRdb re-analysed the RT-PCR reads in MiXCR, keeping a single row per CDR3 protein. The repertoire holds hundreds of thousands of distinct CDR3 sequences, with approximately 15% as singletons. Input material: memory CD4+ T cells from blood. These receptors all stem from a female donor in good health, serving as a healthy control.

This clonotype was seen ten or more times. The gene calls are TRBV12-3 or TRBV12-4 and TRBJ2-3; 8 bases fit TRBD1. The length of the CDR3 is 15 residues. Trimming took 7 bases from V and 2 from J; bases not matched to a gene: 8. CDR3 loop: CASTRTGRPTDTQYF. The DNA for the CDR3 is TGTGCCAGCACCCGGACAGGGCGTCCCACAGATACGCAGTATTTT.

The chain has TRBV20-1 and TRBJ2-1; D gene uncertain. The CDR3 covers 14 residues. Trimming pared 3 bases from V and 2 bases from J, leaving 11 bases between. Germline loops: CDR1 DFQATT, CDR2 SNEGSKA (reference sequence). The DNA of the CDR3 is TGCAGTGCTAGCGCCGGGTTCCCCTACAATGAGCAGTTCTTC. Its translation is CSASAGFPYNEQFF.

The rearrangement links TRBV5-1 to TRBJ2-7, with D perhaps TRBD1 or TRBD2 (5 bases each). CDR1 and CDR2 (germline): SGHRS, YFSETQ. The CDR3 length is 14 residues. The V end was cut by 1 base, the J end by 5 bases, with 13 bases between. CDR3 nucleotide sequence: TGCGCCAGCAGCTTGAACGGTGGGACCGACGAGCAGTACTTC. As protein: CASSLNGGTDEQYF.

V is TRBV27 and J is TRBJ2-1; D uncertain. V lost 3 bases to trimming and J lost 10 bases, with 16 bases between them. The CDR3 consists of 14 residues. Germline V gives CDR1 MNHEY, CDR2 SMNVEV (reference sequence). CDR3 sequence reads: CASSLVGVGYEQFF. Written as DNA, the CDR3 is TGTGCCAGCAGTTTGGTAGGTGTCGGATACGAGCAGTTCTTC.

This clonotype was found a few times. V and J are TRBV6-2 or TRBV6-3 and TRBJ1-5, with D perhaps TRBD1 (5 bases). Germline lookup yields CDR1 MNHEY and CDR2 SVGEGT. V lost 6 bases, J lost 2 bases, and 8 bases lay in between. The CDR3 is 13 amino acids. This chain's CDR3 is CASRQVRNQPQHF. The CDR3 bases are TGTGCCAGCAGACAGGTCCGCAATCAGCCCCAGCATTTT.

This clonotype occurred many times. The chain couples TRBV20-1 to TRBJ2-5; D remains unclear. CDR1 and CDR2 (germline): DFQATT, SNEGSKA (reference sequence). Trimming left V 6 bases short and J 2 bases short, with 10 bases between. CDR3 size: 12 residues. Written as DNA, the CDR3 is TGCAGTGCCCTCTTTCTTCAAGAGACCCAGTACTTC. Encoded protein: CSALFLQETQYF.

This clonotype has just a few counts. The chain employs TRBV10-3 and TRBJ2-6; D gene uncertain. The CDR3 covers 16 residues. V was clipped by 4 bases and J by 0 bases, with 10 bases between them. Germline lookup yields CDR1 ENHRY and CDR2 SYGVKD. CDR3 coding DNA: TGTGCCATCAGTGTCAACGGCGACTCTGGGGCCAACGTCCTGACTTTC. Translated: CAISVNGDSGANVLTF.

This clonotype was recorded a few times. The chain links TRBV6-5 to TRBJ2-7; a possible D gene is TRBD2 (6 bases). CDR1 MNHEY and CDR2 SVGAGI come from the germline V gene. The CDR3 is 13 residues long. V lost 6 bases and J lost 3, with 12 bases in between. CDR3 residues: CASRDGSLYEQYF. The CDR3 DNA is TGTGCCAGCAGGGACGGGAGTCTCTACGAGCAGTACTTC.

This clonotype was seen repeatedly, ten times or more. The rearrangement joins TRBV7-2 to TRBJ2-5; 9 nucleotides line up with TRBD2. Germline-derived CDR1 and CDR2 are SGHTA and FQGNSA. This CDR3 is 13 amino acids long. V dropped 5 bases and J dropped 5; count of bases not matched to a gene: 3. DNA for the CDR3: TGTGCCAGCAGCCGGACTAGCGTGGAGACCCAGTACTTC. Its translation is CASSRTSVETQYF.

J is TRBJ1-1 and V is TRBV5-1; D is unresolved. Trimming left V 2 bases short and J 1 base short, with 18 bases between. CDR1 and CDR2 from the germline V gene are SGHRS and YFSETQ. The CDR3 is 17 amino acids. The CDR3 loop reads CASSFLRQEYPNTEAFF. Here the CDR3 DNA reads TGCGCCAGCAGCTTCCTAAGGCAGGAGTACCCGAACACTGAAGCTTTCTTT.

This clonotype was picked up many times. The J gene is TRBJ2-5, the V gene TRBV20-1; 9 bases fit TRBD2. The germline gives CDR1 DFQATT, CDR2 SNEGSKA (reference sequence). Trimming took 5 bases from V and 4 from J; bases not matched to a gene: 8. This CDR3 comprises 14 residues. The CDR3 region is CSAVAGVNRETQYF. The CDR3 DNA sequence: TGCAGTGCTGTAGCGGGAGTGAACCGAGAGACCCAGTACTTC.

For this clonotype: One end of the junction does not line up with germline, which may come from a read error. This rearrangement joins TRBV7-2 to TRBJ2-7, with 7 bases identical to TRBD1. Germline CDR1 SGHTA, CDR2 FQGNSA. This CDR3 is 12 amino acids long. The CDR3 sequence is CASSVDRVKLDF. Here the CDR3 DNA reads TGTGCCAGCAGCGTCGACAGGGTTAAATTGGACTTC.

The CDR3 DNA follows: TGTGCCAGCAGGGCTACACGGGAGTCGCGGGTGAGAAATACGCAGTATTTT. It is translated as CASRATRESRVRNTQYF. V is TRBV12-3 or TRBV12-4 and J is TRBJ2-3, with a possible D match to TRBD2 (6 bases). V was shortened by 6 bases and J by 7 bases, with 26 bases between the two germline ends. The CDR3 consists of 17 residues.

This clonotype has ten or more counts. The chain couples TRBV12-3 or TRBV12-4 to TRBJ2-7; D unclear. CDR3 length: 13 amino acids. Trimming pared 6 bases from V and 6 bases from J, leaving 15 bases between. This chain's CDR3 is CASSRPPRLEQYF. The CDR3 DNA is TGTGCCAGCAGCCGCCCGCCCCGGCTCGAGCAGTACTTC.

This clonotype was seen a few times. The V call is TRBV5-1, the J call TRBJ2-7; 9 positions match TRBD1. CDR1 is SGHRS and CDR2 is YFSETQ in the germline V gene. The length of the CDR3 is 14 residues. V shed 5 bases and J 5 bases; nucleotides not matched to a gene: 8. The CDR3 sequence: CASREQGAKNEQYF. CDR3 coding DNA: TGCGCCAGCAGGGAACAGGGGGCGAAGAACGAGCAGTACTTC.

This clonotype was observed a handful of times. The V gene is TRBV18, the J gene TRBJ1-5; 8 positions agree with TRBD1. Unmatched junction bases numbered 9, after V lost 3 bases and J lost 5 bases. The germline V gene encodes CDR1 KGHSH and CDR2 LQKENI. The CDR3 extends over 16 amino acids. The CDR3 region is CASSPGQGARDQPQHF. The CDR3 nucleotides are TGTGCCAGCTCACCCGGTCAGGGGGCACGCGATCAGCCCCAGCATTTT.

The chain joins TRBV5-1 to TRBJ2-3; TRBD2 is a possible D gene (6 bases). The length of the CDR3 is 15 residues. V was trimmed by 5 bases and J by 2 bases, leaving 15 bases between them. The V gene's germline CDR1 is SGHRS and CDR2 YFSETQ. This CDR3 is CASRAGPIHTDTQYF. As DNA, the CDR3 is TGCGCCAGCAGGGCGGGACCAATCCACACAGATACGCAGTATTTT.

CDR3 coding DNA: TGCGCCAGCAGCCCTGGGGGGATACCTGGAAACACCATATATTTT. It translates to CASSPGGIPGNTIYF. The V and J genes are TRBV5-1 and TRBJ1-3; perhaps TRBD1 as D (5 bases). The V and J ends lost 4 bases and 2 bases respectively, with 13 bases between them. This CDR3 contains 15 residues. Germline CDR1 and CDR2: SGHRS and YFSETQ. The entire variable domain, with the rest obtained from reference TRBV5-1 and TRBJ1-3, is as follows: KAGVTQTPRYLIKTRGQQVTLSCSPISGHRSVSWYQQTPGQGLQFLFEYFSETQRNKGNFPGRFSGRQFSNSRSEMNVSTLELGDSALYLCASSPGGIPGNTIYFGEGSWLTVV.